This T cell receptor (beta chain) was found in a study of OX40 agonist ivuxolimab in advanced cancers. Overall study: The dose-escalation group included hepatocellular carcinoma, melanoma, renal cell carcinoma and head and neck cancer. Study-level points and caveats: Certain nonresponders additionally had low normalized T-cell clonal expansion. CD8+ T cells were the subset that, on average, had more expanded clones than CD4+.

Assay used: immunoSEQ multiplex PCR; TCRdb lists only in-frame clones, some missing. The sample yields approximately 58,000 clones, approximately 88% seen once. Losses at the gene ends were 6 bases for V and 7 bases for J; bases not matched to a gene: 19. CDR3 length: 17 amino acids. CDR1 and CDR2 from the germline V gene are SGHKS and YYEKEE (reference sequence). Notes on this clone: The target antigen is unknown.

The sequence came from an adult with an advanced solid tumor such as melanoma, head and neck, liver or kidney cancer. Sequencing used CD4+ or CD8+ T cells sorted from blood, obtained in a trial of the OX40 agonist ivuxolimab. The rearrangement links TRBV5-5 to TRBJ1-5, with 7 bases fitting TRBD1. The DNA of the CDR3 is TGTGCCAGCACCCAACTACCGACAGGGCAGAGTTTCCAGCCCCAGCATTTT. This sequence encodes CASTQLPTGQSFQPQHF.